This TCR beta chain comes out of a study of blood T cell repertoires in COVID-19. The table came from immunoSEQ multiplex PCR; TCRdb's copy has only in-frame clones and leaves some out. The table includes approximately 230,000 clones, approximately 89% detected once. The source material was peripheral blood. The source of this sequence is a woman aged 25 to 39 with COVID-19, enrolled during active disease.

The CDR3 DNA reads as TGTGCCAGCAGCTCAGAAATGACAGGGGGATTGAAGAATTCACCCCTCCACTTT. Its protein product is CASSSEMTGGLKNSPLHF. The chain carries TRBV7-6 and TRBJ1-6; 9 nucleotides align to TRBD1. From germline, CDR1 is SGHVS and CDR2 FNYEAQ. J was trimmed by 7 bases and V by 4 bases; bases with no gene match: 14. This CDR3 is built from 18 residues.